A single sample gave rise to the 10 T cell receptor beta chains below, sequenced in a study of T cells in Graves' hyperthyroidism and ophthalmopathy. TCR beta CDR3 region amplification was performed from RNA transcripts. Using the HTBI primer set, a first-round RT-PCR was run on the TCR CDR3. MiXCR, run by TCRdb on the multiplex PCR reads, gives a single entry per CDR3 protein. Counted here are over 150,000 distinct CDR3 sequences, around a sixth occurring once; the ten biggest clones make up roughly 50%. Sequencing input: blood. Source of these receptors: a woman aged 50 to 60 with Graves' hyperthyroidism.

This clonotype was observed a few times. V is TRBV5-1 and J is TRBJ1-1; D ambiguous. CDR3 length equals 14 residues. Germline-derived CDR1 and CDR2 are SGHRS and YFSETQ. Trimming cost V 6 bases and J 1 base, with 13 bases left between them. CDR3 nucleotides: TGCGCCAGCACCCCGTTGGAGGGGAACACTGAAGCTTTCTTT. Amino acids: CASTPLEGNTEAFF.

This clonotype has a count of ten or more. The genes are TRBV27 and TRBJ1-1, with D possibly being TRBD1 (6 bases). V was pared by 3 bases and J by 8 bases, with 16 bases between. The CDR3 spans 14 residues. Germline lookup yields CDR1 MNHEY and CDR2 SMNVEV (reference sequence). CDR3 bases: TGTGCCAGCAGTTTCATGATCGGGACAAACGAAGCTTTCTTT. Protein: CASSFMIGTNEAFF.

This clonotype was observed at least ten times. This chain connects TRBV18 to TRBJ1-4; 7 bases map to TRBD1. Germline V CDR1 and CDR2: KGHSH, LQKENI. This CDR3 spans 13 amino acids. V lost 2 bases and J lost 8; bases outside the gene matches: 2. CDR3 DNA: TGTGCCAGCTCACCAGAGACAGGGGAAAAACTGTTTTTT. Protein: CASSPETGEKLFF.

The V gene is TRBV19, the J gene TRBJ2-5, with TRBD2 as a possible D gene (6 bases). Germline V gene sequence: CDR1 LNHDA, CDR2 SQIVND (reference sequence). The CDR3 has 14 amino acids. Between the trimmed V and J ends, which lost 5 bases and 5 bases, there was a span of 15 bases. CDR3 region: CASSPSGGRETQYF. CDR3 coding DNA: TGTGCCAGTAGTCCCTCCGGAGGGCGGGAGACCCAGTACTTC. The full variable domain, completed using reference TRBV19 and TRBJ2-5, is DGGITQSPKYLFRKEGQNVTLSCEQNLNHDAMYWYRQDPGQGLRLIYYSQIVNDFQKGDIAEGYSVSREKKESFPLTVTSAQKNPTAFYLCASSPSGGRETQYFGPGTRLLVL.

This clonotype was counted ten times or more. The rearrangement uses TRBV27 and TRBJ2-7, with D maybe TRBD2 (5 bases). The ends were cut back, 7 bases at V and 4 bases at J, with 17 bases in the middle. The germline gives CDR1 MNHEY, CDR2 SMNVEV (reference sequence). There are 14 residues in the CDR3. The CDR3 nucleotides read TGTGCCAGCAAACGTAGAGGAACGGGGTACGAGCAGTACTTC. Encoded protein: CASKRRGTGYEQYF.

The chain recombines TRBV19 with TRBJ1-1; D is uncertain. The CDR3 spans 15 residues. CDR1 and CDR2 (germline): LNHDA, SQIVND (reference sequence). V was pared by 7 bases and J by 1 base, with 16 bases between. The chain's CDR3 is CASNEQRNRNTEAFF. The DNA for the CDR3 is TGTGCCAGTAATGAACAGAGGAATAGGAACACTGAAGCTTTCTTT.

Concerning this clonotype: Just one base apart from a much larger clone, this may be a read error. J is TRBJ2-2 and V is TRBV12-5, with D maybe TRBD2 (5 bases). CDR1 is LGHNT, CDR2 FRNRAP, per germline. The CDR3 is 15 amino acids. The CDR3 DNA follows: TGTGCTAGTGGTTTGGCAAGAGGGCCTACCGGGGAGCTGCTTTTT. The encoded protein is CASGLARGPTGELLF.

This clonotype showed up just a few times. The V gene is TRBV13, the J gene TRBJ2-7, with 13 nucleotides matching TRBD2. After removal of 5 bases from V and 3 bases from J, the junction contained 7 bases not matched to a gene. CDR1 PRHDT and CDR2 FYEKMQ come from the germline V gene (reference sequence). This CDR3 comprises 16 residues. The CDR3 region is CASSQRTSGSIYEQYF. CDR3 in DNA: TGTGCCAGCAGCCAGCGGACTAGCGGGAGTATCTACGAGCAGTACTTC.

This clonotype was found once. The V and J genes are TRBV12-3 or TRBV12-4 and TRBJ2-7; D ambiguous. This CDR3 spans 13 amino acids. V was cut by 0 bases and J by 4 bases, with 7 bases left in between. CDR3 amino acids: CASSLALWYEQYF. Written as DNA, the CDR3 is TGTGCCAGCAGTTTAGCGCTATGGTACGAGCAGTACTTC.

The chain recombines TRBV20-1 with TRBJ2-7; TRBD2 matches at 9 bases. This CDR3 has 15 amino acids. In germline, CDR1 is DFQATT, CDR2 SNEGSKA (reference sequence). With V trimmed by 6 bases and J by 2 bases, 11 bases remained unmatched. CDR3: CSAFREREAPYEQYF. CDR3 DNA sequence: TGCAGTGCCTTCCGCGAGCGGGAGGCTCCCTACGAGCAGTACTTC.